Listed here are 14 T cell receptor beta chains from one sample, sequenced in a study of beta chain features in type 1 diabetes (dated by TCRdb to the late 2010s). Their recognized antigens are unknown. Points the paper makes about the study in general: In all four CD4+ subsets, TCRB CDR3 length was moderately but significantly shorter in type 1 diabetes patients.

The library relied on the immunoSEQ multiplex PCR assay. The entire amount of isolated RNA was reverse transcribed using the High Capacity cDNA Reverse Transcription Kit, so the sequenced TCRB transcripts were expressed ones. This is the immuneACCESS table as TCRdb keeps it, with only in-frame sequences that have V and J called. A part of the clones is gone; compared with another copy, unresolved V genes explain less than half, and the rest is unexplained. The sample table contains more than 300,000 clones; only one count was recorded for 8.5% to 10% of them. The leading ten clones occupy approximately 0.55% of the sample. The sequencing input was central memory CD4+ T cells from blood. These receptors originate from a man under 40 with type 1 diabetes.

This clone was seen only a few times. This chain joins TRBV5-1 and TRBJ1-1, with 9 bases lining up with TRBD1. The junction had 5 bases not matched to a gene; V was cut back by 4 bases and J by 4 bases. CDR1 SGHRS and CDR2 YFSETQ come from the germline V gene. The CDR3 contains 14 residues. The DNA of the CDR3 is TGCGCCAGCAGCACCGACAGGGGGGGCACTGAAGCTTTCTTT. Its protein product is CASSTDRGGTEAFF. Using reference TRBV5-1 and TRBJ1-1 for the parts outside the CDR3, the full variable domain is KAGVTQTPRYLIKTRGQQVTLSCSPISGHRSVSWYQQTPGQGLQFLFEYFSETQRNKGNFPGRFSGRQFSNSRSEMNVSTLELGDSALYLCASSTDRGGTEAFFGQGTRLTVV.

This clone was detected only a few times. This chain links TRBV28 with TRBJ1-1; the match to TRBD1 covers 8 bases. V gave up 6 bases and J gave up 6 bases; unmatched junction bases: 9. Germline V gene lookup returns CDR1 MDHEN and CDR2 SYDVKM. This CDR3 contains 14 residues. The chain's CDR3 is CASSSGQGRAEAFF. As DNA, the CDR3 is TGTGCCAGCAGCTCTGGACAGGGTAGAGCTGAAGCTTTCTTT.

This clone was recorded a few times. The CDR3 DNA sequence: TGTGCCAGTAGTATCTCTAGCAATCAGCCCCAGCATTTT. This gives the protein CASSISSNQPQHF. The chain employs TRBV19 and TRBJ1-5; no firm D call. The CDR3 is 13 amino acids. Germline CDR1 is LNHDA and CDR2 is SQIVND (reference sequence). V lost 3 bases and J 0 bases, leaving 3 bases between the germline ends.

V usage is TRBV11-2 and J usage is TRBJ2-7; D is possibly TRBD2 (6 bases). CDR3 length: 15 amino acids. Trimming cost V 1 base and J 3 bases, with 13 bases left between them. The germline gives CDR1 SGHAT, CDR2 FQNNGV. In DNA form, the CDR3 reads TGTGCCAGCAGCTTAGGGGTAGCGGCCGGCTACGAGCAGTACTTC. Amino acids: CASSLGVAAGYEQYF.

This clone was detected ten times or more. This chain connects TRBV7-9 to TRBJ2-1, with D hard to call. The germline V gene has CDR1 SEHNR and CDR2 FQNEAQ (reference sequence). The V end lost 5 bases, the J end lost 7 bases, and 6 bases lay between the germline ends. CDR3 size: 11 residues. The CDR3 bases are TGTGCCAGCAGCCATCAGAATGAGCAGTTCTTC. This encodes CASSHQNEQFF.

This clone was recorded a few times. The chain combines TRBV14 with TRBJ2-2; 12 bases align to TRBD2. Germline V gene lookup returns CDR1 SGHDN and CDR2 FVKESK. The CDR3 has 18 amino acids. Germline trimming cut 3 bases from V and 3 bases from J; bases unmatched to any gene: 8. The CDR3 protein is CASSHLRTSGEYTGELFF. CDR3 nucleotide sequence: TGTGCCAGCAGCCATCTCAGGACTAGCGGGGAATACACCGGGGAGCTGTTTTTT.

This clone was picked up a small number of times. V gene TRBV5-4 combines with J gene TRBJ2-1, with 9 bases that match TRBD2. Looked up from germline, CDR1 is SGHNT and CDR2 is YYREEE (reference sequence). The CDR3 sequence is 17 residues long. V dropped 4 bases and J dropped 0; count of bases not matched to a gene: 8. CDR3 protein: CASSLTGGRGSYNEQFF. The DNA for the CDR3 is TGTGCCAGCAGCCTCACGGGCGGGAGGGGCTCCTACAATGAGCAGTTCTTC.

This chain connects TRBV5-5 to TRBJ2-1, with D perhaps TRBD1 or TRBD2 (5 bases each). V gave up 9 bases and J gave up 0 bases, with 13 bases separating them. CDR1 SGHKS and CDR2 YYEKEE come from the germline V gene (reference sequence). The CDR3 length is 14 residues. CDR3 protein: CATRELSSYNEQFF. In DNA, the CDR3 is TGTGCCACCAGGGAGCTGAGCTCCTACAATGAGCAGTTCTTC. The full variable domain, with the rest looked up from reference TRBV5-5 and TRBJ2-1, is DAGVTQSPTHLIKTRGQQVTLRCSPISGHKSVSWYQQVLGQGPQFIFQYYEKEERGRGNFPDRFSARQFPNYSSELNVNALLLGDSALYLCATRELSSYNEQFFGPGTRLTVL.

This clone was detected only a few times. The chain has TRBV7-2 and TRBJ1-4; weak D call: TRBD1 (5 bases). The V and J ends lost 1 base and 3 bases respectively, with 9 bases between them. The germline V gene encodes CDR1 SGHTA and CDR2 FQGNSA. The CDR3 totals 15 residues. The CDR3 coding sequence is TGTGCCAGCAGCTTAGTAAGGGACCCTAATGAAAAACTGTTTTTT. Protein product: CASSLVRDPNEKLFF.

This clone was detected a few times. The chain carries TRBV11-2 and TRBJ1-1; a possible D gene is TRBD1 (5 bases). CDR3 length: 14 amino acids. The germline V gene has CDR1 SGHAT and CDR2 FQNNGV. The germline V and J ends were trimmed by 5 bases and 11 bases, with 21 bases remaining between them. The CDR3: CASSAYGGLLRAFF. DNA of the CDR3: TGTGCCAGCAGCGCCTACGGGGGTCTACTGCGCGCTTTCTTT.

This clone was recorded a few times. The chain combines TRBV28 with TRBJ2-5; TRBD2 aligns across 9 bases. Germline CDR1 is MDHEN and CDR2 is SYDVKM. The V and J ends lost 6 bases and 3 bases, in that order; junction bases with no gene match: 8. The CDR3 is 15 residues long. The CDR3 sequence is CASRAEGLAEETQYF. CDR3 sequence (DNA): TGTGCCAGCAGAGCCGAGGGACTAGCTGAAGAGACCCAGTACTTC.

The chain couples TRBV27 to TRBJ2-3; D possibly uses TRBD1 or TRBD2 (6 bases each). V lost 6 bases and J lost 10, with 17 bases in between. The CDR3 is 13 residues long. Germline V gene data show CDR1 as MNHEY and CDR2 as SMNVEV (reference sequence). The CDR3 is CASSPRDTGAQYF. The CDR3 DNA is TGTGCCAGCAGCCCGCGGGACACGGGCGCGCAGTATTTT.

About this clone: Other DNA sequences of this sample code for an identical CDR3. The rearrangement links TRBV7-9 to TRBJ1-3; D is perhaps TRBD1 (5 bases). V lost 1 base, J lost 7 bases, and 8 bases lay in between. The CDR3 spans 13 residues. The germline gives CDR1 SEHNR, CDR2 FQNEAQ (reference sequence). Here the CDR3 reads CASSLVGGNTIYF. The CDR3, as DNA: TGTGCCAGCAGCTTAGTGGGGGGGAACACCATATATTTT.

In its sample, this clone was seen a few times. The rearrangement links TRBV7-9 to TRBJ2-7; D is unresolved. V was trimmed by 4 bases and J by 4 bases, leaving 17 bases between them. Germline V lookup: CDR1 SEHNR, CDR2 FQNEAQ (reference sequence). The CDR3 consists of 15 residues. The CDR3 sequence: CASSSGVMGRYEQYF. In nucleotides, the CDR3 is TGTGCCAGCAGCTCCGGCGTGATGGGCCGGTACGAGCAGTACTTC.